This T cell receptor (beta chain) was recorded in a study of T cells in Graves' hyperthyroidism and ophthalmopathy. General study points: Onset of ophthalmopathy came a median around 7.1 months after the model predicted it. Blood also showed most of the thyroid clonotypes that were expanded above 0.001.

Germline V gives CDR1 SGDLS, CDR2 YYNGEE. The V and J ends lost 4 bases and 2 bases respectively, with 9 bases between them. This CDR3 contains 13 residues. The source material, RNA transcripts, was used to amplify TCR beta CDR3 regions. The HTBI primer set drove a first-round RT-PCR of the TCR CDR3. TCRdb called the multiplex PCR reads again in MiXCR, with one record for every CDR3 protein. The data contain about 570,000 distinct CDR3 sequences, under 60% of them singletons. This clonotype has just a few counts. The antigen remains undetermined. Exclusions: uncontrolled infection, other autoimmune disease, pregnancy, lactation. Clinical symptoms, serum thyroxine, TRAb, thyroid ultrasound and orbital computed tomography informed diagnoses.

Material for sequencing was peripheral blood or thyroid tissue (not recorded which). This receptor was taken from an adult woman with Graves' disease, either hyperthyroidism or ophthalmopathy (not recorded which). V is TRBV9 and J is TRBJ1-2, with D unresolved. This CDR3 is CASSLSGNYGYTF. The CDR3 coding sequence is TGTGCCAGCAGCTTGTCTGGGAACTATGGCTACACCTTC.